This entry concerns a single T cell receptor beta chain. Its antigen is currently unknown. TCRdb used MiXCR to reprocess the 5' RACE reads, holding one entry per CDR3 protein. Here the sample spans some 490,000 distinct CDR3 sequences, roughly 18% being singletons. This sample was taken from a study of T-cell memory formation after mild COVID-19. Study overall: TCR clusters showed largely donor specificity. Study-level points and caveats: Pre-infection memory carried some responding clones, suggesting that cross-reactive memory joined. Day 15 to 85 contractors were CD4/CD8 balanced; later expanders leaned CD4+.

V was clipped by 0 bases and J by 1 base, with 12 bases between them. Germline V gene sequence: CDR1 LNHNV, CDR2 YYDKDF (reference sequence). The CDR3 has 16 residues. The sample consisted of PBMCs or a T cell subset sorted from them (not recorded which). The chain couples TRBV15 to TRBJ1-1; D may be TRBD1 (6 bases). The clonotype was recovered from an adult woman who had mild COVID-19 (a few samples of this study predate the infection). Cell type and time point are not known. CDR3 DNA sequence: TGTGCCACCAGCAGAGATAGGGGGATAGGGAACACTGAAGCTTTCTTT. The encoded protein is CATSRDRGIGNTEAFF.